Below, 31 T cell receptor beta chains from the same sample are listed, as sequenced in a study of response to subunit inactivated influenza vaccine. TCRdb re-derived calls from the RT-PCR reads in MiXCR, one entry per CDR3 protein. The sample has almost 600,000 distinct CDR3 sequences; about 14% are singletons. Sequenced here: PBMCs from blood, sampled 11 to 12 days after vaccination. The receptors here all came from a man aged 45 to 65 who received an inactivated influenza vaccine.

The chain joins TRBV11-2 to TRBJ2-1; 10 bases agree with TRBD2. V trimming: 8 bases; J trimming: 7 bases; junction bases outside the gene matches: 29. CDR3 size: 21 residues. Looked up from germline, CDR1 is SGHAT and CDR2 is FQNNGV. CDR3 in amino acids: CASDTSPGQSRSSGRRNEQFF. The CDR3 DNA reads TGTGCCAGCGACACCTCGCCGGGACAATCTAGATCTAGCGGGAGAAGGAATGAGCAGTTCTTC.

The V gene is TRBV30, the J gene TRBJ2-1; TRBD1 aligns across 10 bases. V gave up 3 bases and J gave up 2 bases; unmatched junction bases: 7. Germline CDR1 and CDR2: GTSNPN and SVGIG (reference sequence). The CDR3 consists of 16 residues. CDR3 sequence (DNA): TGTGCCTGGAGGGCCCACGACAGGGGGCCCTACAATGAGCAGTTCTTC. It is translated as CAWRAHDRGPYNEQFF. Drawing the rest from reference TRBV30 and TRBJ2-1, the complete variable domain is SQTIHQWPATLVQPVGSPLSLECTVEGTSNPNLYWYRQAAGRGLQLLFYSVGIGQISSEVPQNLSASRPQDRQFILSSKKLLLSDSGFYLCAWRAHDRGPYNEQFFGPGTRLTVL.

This clonotype was picked up a small number of times. The V call is TRBV20-1, the J call TRBJ1-2; D not resolved. Germline V gene sequence: CDR1 DFQATT, CDR2 SNEGSKA (reference sequence). V gave up 2 bases and J gave up 7 bases, with 8 bases separating them. The CDR3 is 11 amino acids. CDR3 nucleotide sequence: TGCAGTGCTAGAAACGGACGTGGCTACACCTTC. It yields the protein CSARNGRGYTF.

The chain carries TRBV5-1 and TRBJ2-5; D gene uncertain. Trimming removed 5 bases at V and 4 bases at J, with 12 bases between. CDR1 and CDR2 (germline): SGHRS, YFSETQ. This CDR3 is 13 amino acids long. CDR3 sequence: CASSWQFRETQYF. CDR3 bases: TGCGCCAGCAGTTGGCAGTTCCGAGAGACCCAGTACTTC.

This chain links TRBV20-1 with TRBJ2-4; 8 positions match TRBD1. The germline V gene has CDR1 DFQATT and CDR2 SNEGSKA (reference sequence). CDR3 size: 16 residues. J lost 0 bases, V lost 3 bases, and 7 bases had no gene match. The CDR3 coding sequence is TGCAGTGCTAGTGGACAGGGAGCACTAGCCAAAAACATTCAGTACTTC. This translates into CSASGQGALAKNIQYF.

This rearrangement joins TRBV3-1 to TRBJ1-5; D is perhaps TRBD1 (5 bases). The CDR3 consists of 13 residues. Trimming left V 4 bases short and J 7 bases short, with 11 bases between. Germline CDR1 LGHDT, CDR2 YNNKEL (reference sequence). The CDR3: CASSRRRDQPQHF. In DNA form, the CDR3 reads TGTGCCAGCAGCCGACGTAGGGACCAGCCCCAGCATTTT.

The chain employs TRBV4-3 and TRBJ2-5; D unresolved. V dropped 1 base and J dropped 0 bases, with 9 bases sitting between them. This CDR3 has 15 residues. Germline V lookup: CDR1 LGHNA, CDR2 YSLEER. The CDR3 coding sequence is TGCGCCAGCAGCCAAGTTTGGGCGGACCAAGAGACCCAGTACTTC. It encodes CASSQVWADQETQYF.

The chain links TRBV6-5 to TRBJ1-2, with D maybe TRBD1 (5 bases). This CDR3 spans 12 amino acids. V gave up 3 bases and J gave up 5 bases, with 7 bases separating them. The V gene's germline CDR1 is MNHEY and CDR2 SVGAGI. The CDR3 here is CASSYQGYGYTF. As DNA, the CDR3 is TGTGCCAGCAGTTATCAGGGTTATGGCTACACCTTC.

This clonotype was seen many times. The V and J genes are TRBV20-1 and TRBJ1-2, with D possibly being TRBD1 (6 bases). The CDR3 covers 15 residues. CDR1 DFQATT and CDR2 SNEGSKA come from the germline V gene (reference sequence). V was clipped by 0 bases and J by 8 bases, with 19 bases between them. This chain's CDR3 is CSARDPILQGGGYTF. CDR3 nucleotides: TGCAGTGCTAGAGATCCCATCTTACAGGGTGGCGGCTACACCTTC.

The chain links TRBV18 to TRBJ2-5; 7 bases align to TRBD2. From germline, CDR1 is KGHSH and CDR2 LQKENI. This CDR3 is 15 amino acids long. With V trimmed by 4 bases and J by 3 bases, 8 bases remained unmatched. CDR3 DNA sequence: TGTGCCAGCTCACAGGTAGCGGGCCAAGAAGAGACCCAGTACTTC. This gives the protein CASSQVAGQEETQYF.

The chain is built from TRBV12-3 or TRBV12-4 and TRBJ2-3; D unresolved. Between the trimmed V and J ends, which lost 3 bases and 5 bases, there was a span of 9 bases. The CDR3 consists of 13 residues. The CDR3 loop reads CASSLMSRDTQYF. The CDR3 region has the DNA TGTGCCAGCAGTTTGATGTCCCGAGATACGCAGTATTTT.

The table lists this clonotype with many counts. The chain recombines TRBV9 with TRBJ2-5, with D perhaps given as TRBD1 or TRBD2 (6 bases each). V was shortened by 0 bases and J by 5 bases, with 11 bases between the two germline ends. The CDR3 contains 14 residues. Germline values: CDR1 SGDLS, CDR2 YYNGEE. In DNA, the CDR3 is TGTGCCAGCAGCGTAGGAGGGGGGCTTGAGACCCAGTACTTC. Amino acid sequence: CASSVGGGLETQYF.

V gene TRBV12-3 or TRBV12-4 combines with J gene TRBJ1-1; possibly TRBD1 for D (5 bases). The CDR3 consists of 13 residues. V was clipped by 6 bases and J by 5 bases, with 13 bases between them. The CDR3 bases are TGTGCCAGCAGCCTCGTACAGGAAACTGAAGCTTTCTTT. Protein: CASSLVQETEAFF.

This clonotype was seen ten or more times. The J gene is TRBJ1-1, the V gene TRBV20-1, with D tentatively TRBD1 (5 bases). The CDR3 sequence is 13 residues long. Germline CDR1 and CDR2: DFQATT and SNEGSKA (reference sequence). Trimming left V 6 bases short and J 1 base short, with 12 bases between. Here the CDR3 DNA reads TGCAGTGCCTTGACAGATCGGAACACTGAAGCTTTCTTT. It specifies CSALTDRNTEAFF.

This clonotype occurred a few times. The chain links TRBV4-3 to TRBJ2-7, with D possibly being TRBD2 (5 bases). The germline V gene encodes CDR1 LGHNA and CDR2 YSLEER. V was pared by 3 bases and J by 1 base, with 19 bases between. The CDR3 extends over 17 amino acids. CDR3 sequence (DNA): TGCGCCAGCAGCCACCTACTCACAGAGCCGGGGTCCTACGAGCAGTACTTC. The encoded protein is CASSHLLTEPGSYEQYF.

There are a few counts of this clonotype. This sequence joins TRBV6-1 and TRBJ2-2, with TRBD2 matching over 8 bases. Trimming removed 8 bases from V and 1 base from J; junction bases left unmatched: 9. Per the germline V gene, CDR1 is MNHNS and CDR2 is SASEGT. The CDR3 is made up of 16 amino acids. In DNA, the CDR3 is TGTGCCAGCGCCCTAAGCGGGGGCCAGAACACCGGGGAGCTGTTTTTT. It encodes CASALSGGQNTGELFF.

This clonotype appeared a single time. The V call is TRBV5-1, the J call TRBJ2-2; no definite D call. CDR1 is SGHRS, CDR2 YFSETQ, per germline. With 1 base removed from V and 6 bases from J, the gap between germline ends came to 7 bases. CDR3 size: 13 residues. The CDR3 region is CASSLWESGELFF. Written as DNA, the CDR3 is TGCGCCAGCAGCTTGTGGGAATCCGGGGAGCTGTTTTTT.

As to this clonotype: No conserved phenylalanine or tryptophan ends this CDR3, so it is likely a read error. The chain is built from TRBV7-9 and TRBJ2-3; 10 nucleotides line up with TRBD2. The V and J ends lost 2 bases and 5 bases, in that order; junction bases with no gene match: 10. CDR3 length equals 17 residues. Germline values: CDR1 SEHNR, CDR2 FQNEAQ (reference sequence). The CDR3 here is CASSLISLAGAGDTQYI. The CDR3 bases are TGTGCCAGCAGCTTAATCAGTCTAGCGGGGGCTGGAGATACGCAGTATATT.

CDR3 bases: TGTGCCAGCAGCTTAGTATATCAACTAGCGGCCACCTACAATGAGCAGTTCTTC. This translates into CASSLVYQLAATYNEQFF. The chain joins TRBV11-2 to TRBJ2-1, with 8 bases lining up with TRBD2. Trimming removed 1 base from V and 2 bases from J; junction bases left unmatched: 10. The CDR3 consists of 18 residues. The germline V gene has CDR1 SGHAT and CDR2 FQNNGV. The full variable domain, rest sourced from reference TRBV11-2 and TRBJ2-1, is EAGVAQSPRYKIIEKRQSVAFWCNPISGHATLYWYQQILGQGPKLLIQFQNNGVVDDSQLPKDRFSAERLKGVDSTLKIQPAKLEDSAVYLCASSLVYQLAATYNEQFFGPGTRLTVL.

This clonotype appeared a few times. The rearrangement links TRBV7-2 to TRBJ1-2; tentative D call: TRBD1 (5 bases). There are 14 residues in the CDR3. The V end lost 5 bases, the J end lost 4 bases, and 14 bases lay between the germline ends. CDR1 and CDR2 from the germline V gene are SGHTA and FQGNSA. CDR3 nucleotide sequence: TGTGCCAGCAGCCTTCTCGACAGAAGCTATGGCTACACCTTC. It translates to CASSLLDRSYGYTF.

The gene calls are TRBV5-1 and TRBJ2-7; 12 nucleotides line up with TRBD1. Germline trimming cut 4 bases from V and 2 bases from J; bases unmatched to any gene: 4. The germline V gene encodes CDR1 SGHRS and CDR2 YFSETQ. The CDR3 extends over 15 amino acids. Here the CDR3 DNA reads TGCGCCAGCAGCGCGGGACAGGGGGCAGCCTACGAGCAGTACTTC. Its translation is CASSAGQGAAYEQYF.

Only a few counts were recorded for this clonotype. J is TRBJ2-2 and V is TRBV6-2 or TRBV6-3; 11 positions agree with TRBD2. Germline V lookup: CDR1 MNHEY, CDR2 SVGEGT. This CDR3 comprises 14 residues. Unmatched junction bases numbered 3, after V lost 6 bases and J lost 6 bases. DNA of the CDR3: TGTGCCAGCAGGTCGACTAGCGGGGCCGGGGAGCTGTTTTTT. Encoded protein: CASRSTSGAGELFF.

The rearrangement joins TRBV11-2 to TRBJ1-3; 11 bases are a match to TRBD1. Germline V CDR1 and CDR2: SGHAT, FQNNGV. CDR3 size: 17 residues. Trimming took 5 bases from V and 1 from J; bases not matched to a gene: 7. CDR3 amino acids: CASSHWTGGSSGNTIYF. As DNA, the CDR3 is TGTGCCAGCAGCCACTGGACAGGGGGCAGTTCTGGAAACACCATATATTTT.

This clonotype was seen repeatedly, ten times or more. The CDR3 nucleotides read TGCGCCAGCAGTCGAACCGGGACAGACGCTATAGCCAAAAACATTCAGTACTTC. This encodes CASSRTGTDAIAKNIQYF. This sequence joins TRBV5-1 and TRBJ2-4, with TRBD1 matching over 7 bases. Germline CDR1 and CDR2: SGHRS and YFSETQ. V lost 5 bases and J lost 0; bases outside the gene matches: 14. This CDR3 comprises 18 residues. Combining the CDR3 with reference TRBV5-1 and TRBJ2-4 gives the whole variable domain KAGVTQTPRYLIKTRGQQVTLSCSPISGHRSVSWYQQTPGQGLQFLFEYFSETQRNKGNFPGRFSGRQFSNSRSEMNVSTLELGDSALYLCASSRTGTDAIAKNIQYFGAGTRLSVL.

This clonotype was observed a few times. CDR3 sequence (DNA): TGTGCCAGCAGCGTATTTGCGACGCTCGGAGAGACCCAGTACTTC. Amino acid sequence: CASSVFATLGETQYF. The V call is TRBV9, the J call TRBJ2-5; D unclear. CDR3 length equals 15 residues. Deletions cut 1 base from V and 4 bases from J, with 14 bases between. Germline CDR1 and CDR2: SGDLS and YYNGEE. Using reference TRBV9 and TRBJ2-5 for the parts outside the CDR3, the full variable domain is DSGVTQTPKHLITATGQRVTLRCSPRSGDLSVYWYQQSLDQGLQFLIQYYNGEERAKGNILERFSAQQFPDLHSELNLSSLELGDSALYFCASSVFATLGETQYFGPGTRLLVL.

This clonotype was observed at least ten times. The chain has TRBV20-1 and TRBJ2-4; 7 bases match TRBD2. This CDR3 comprises 15 residues. Germline V gives CDR1 DFQATT, CDR2 SNEGSKA (reference sequence). Trimming took 2 bases from V and 1 from J; bases not matched to a gene: 5. As DNA, the CDR3 is TGCAGTGCTAGAATGTCGGGGGGTGCCAAAAACATTCAGTACTTC. This gives the protein CSARMSGGAKNIQYF.

There are a few counts of this clonotype. J is TRBJ2-7 and V is TRBV7-6; D gene ambiguous. Between the trimmed V and J ends, which lost 4 bases and 6 bases, there was a span of 10 bases. Germline V gives CDR1 SGHVS, CDR2 FNYEAQ. The CDR3 loop spans 12 amino acids. This CDR3 reads CASSSRPSEQYF. The DNA of the CDR3 is TGTGCCAGCAGCTCCCGACCCTCCGAGCAGTACTTC. Looking up the rest from reference TRBV7-6 and TRBJ2-7 gives the full variable domain: GAGVSQSPRYKVTKRGQDVALRCDPISGHVSLYWYRQALGQGPEFLTYFNYEAQQDKSGLPNDRFSAERPEGSISTLTIQRTEQRDSAMYRCASSSRPSEQYFGPGTRLTVT.

The genes are TRBV27 and TRBJ2-1; 14 positions match TRBD2. The CDR3 spans 16 residues. V was clipped by 5 bases and J by 6 bases; unmatched bases: 6. Germline CDR1 and CDR2: MNHEY and SMNVEV (reference sequence). In DNA, the CDR3 is TGTGCCAGCAGTAAAGGGACTAGCGGGGGTTTCAATGAGCAGTTCTTC. Its translation: CASSKGTSGGFNEQFF.

The chain joins TRBV3-1 to TRBJ2-5; possible D gene TRBD2, 5 bases. The CDR3 runs 15 residues. Germline lookup yields CDR1 LGHDT and CDR2 YNNKEL (reference sequence). V lost 1 base and J 4 bases, leaving 13 bases between the germline ends. The DNA of the CDR3 is TGTGCCAGCAGCCAAGGCGGGCCCTCAGGAGAGACCCAGTACTTC. It is translated as CASSQGGPSGETQYF.

This clonotype occurred many times. The genes are TRBV5-1 and TRBJ2-3; D may correspond to TRBD1 or TRBD2 (5 bases each). The ends were cut back, 2 bases at V and 4 bases at J, with 11 bases in the middle. CDR3 length equals 14 residues. CDR1 and CDR2 from the germline V gene are SGHRS and YFSETQ. Written as DNA, the CDR3 is TGCGCCAGCAGCTTAGGGACCCAAGCAGATACGCAGTATTTT. This gives the protein CASSLGTQADTQYF. Full variable domain (outside the CDR3, taken from reference TRBV5-1 and TRBJ2-3): KAGVTQTPRYLIKTRGQQVTLSCSPISGHRSVSWYQQTPGQGLQFLFEYFSETQRNKGNFPGRFSGRQFSNSRSEMNVSTLELGDSALYLCASSLGTQADTQYFGPGTRLTVL.

This clonotype occurred a few times. V usage is TRBV20-1 and J usage is TRBJ1-1; possible D gene TRBD1, 5 bases. The germline V gene encodes CDR1 DFQATT and CDR2 SNEGSKA (reference sequence). CDR3 size: 15 residues. Between the trimmed V and J ends, which lost 6 bases and 7 bases, there was a span of 24 bases. CDR3 in DNA: TGCAGTGCCACGGACAAACGGGACCCGTATTTTGAAGCTTTCTTT. Translating it yields CSATDKRDPYFEAFF.